A single sample gave rise to the 14 T cell receptor beta chains below, sequenced in a study of blood T cell repertoires in COVID-19. Sequencing used immunoSEQ multiplex PCR; TCRdb keeps in-frame clones, though not all of them. The table shows 200,000 to 300,000 clones, with 65% to 90% occurring only once. The sample comprised peripheral blood. These receptors were obtained from a man in his forties who had recovered from COVID-19.

The V call is TRBV9, the J call TRBJ1-5, with 11 bases matching TRBD1. The CDR3 has 15 residues. CDR1 and CDR2 from the germline V gene are SGDLS and YYNGEE. V dropped 6 bases and J dropped 5; count of bases not matched to a gene: 7. The CDR3 nucleotides are TGTGCCAGCACCAGGACAGGGGGCCTGGATCAGCCCCAGCATTTT. Its protein is CASTRTGGLDQPQHF. Looking up the rest from reference TRBV9 and TRBJ1-5 gives the full variable domain: DSGVTQTPKHLITATGQRVTLRCSPRSGDLSVYWYQQSLDQGLQFLIQYYNGEERAKGNILERFSAQQFPDLHSELNLSSLELGDSALYFCASTRTGGLDQPQHFGDGTRLSIL.

The CDR3: CSVETGTDTQYF. The CDR3 DNA is TGCAGCGTTGAAACAGGCACAGATACGCAGTATTTT. This chain uses TRBV29-1 with TRBJ2-3; D ambiguous. The CDR3 covers 12 residues. V was shortened by 2 bases and J by 1 base, with 4 bases between the two germline ends. Germline lookup yields CDR1 SQVTM and CDR2 ANQGSEA.

The chain couples TRBV4-3 to TRBJ1-6, with no clear D. The V end was cut by 4 bases, the J end by 7 bases, with 8 bases between. The V gene's germline CDR1 is LGHNA and CDR2 YSLEER. This CDR3 comprises 13 residues. The chain's CDR3 is CASSRSQNSPLHF. The CDR3 DNA follows: TGCGCCAGCAGCCGTTCTCAGAATTCACCCCTCCACTTT.

The rearrangement joins TRBV10-3 to TRBJ2-5, with a weak D call TRBD1 (6 bases). Germline V gene lookup returns CDR1 ENHRY and CDR2 SYGVKD. The CDR3 sequence is 14 residues long. V lost 5 bases and J lost 5, with 15 bases in between. The CDR3 DNA sequence: TGTGCCATCAGTATCAACAGGGAAATGGAGACCCAGTACTTC. Translation gives CAISINREMETQYF.

This clone has only one observation. This chain joins TRBV10-3 and TRBJ1-1; TRBD1 aligns across 7 bases. Trimming took 5 bases from V and 4 from J; bases not matched to a gene: 10. The germline gives CDR1 ENHRY, CDR2 SYGVKD. The CDR3 runs 15 residues. CDR3 bases: TGTGCCATCAGTACCTGGACAGGTGAGGGCACTGAAGCTTTCTTT. The encoded protein is CAISTWTGEGTEAFF.

The chain carries TRBV21-1 and TRBJ2-3; the table calls TRBD1, which could not be checked here. TRBV21-1 constitutes a pseudogene. This CDR3 region has 20 residues. CDR3 in DNA: TGTGCCAGCAGCAAAGCACAGCCCCCCCGAAGGGGGTACTACACAGATACGCAGTATTTT. Amino acid sequence: CASSKAQPPRRGYYTDTQYF.

The chain uses TRBV18 and TRBJ2-1; TRBD2 is a possible D gene (6 bases). Germline lookup yields CDR1 KGHSH and CDR2 LQKENI. With 3 bases removed from V and 6 bases from J, the gap between germline ends came to 15 bases. The CDR3 has 15 residues. The DNA for the CDR3 is TGTGCCAGCTCACCGCCGGCCCTCGGGGGCAATGAGCAGTTCTTC. This sequence encodes CASSPPALGGNEQFF.

This chain joins TRBV7-9 and TRBJ1-4; 7 bases line up with TRBD1. CDR1 is SEHNR, CDR2 FQNEAQ, per germline (reference sequence). CDR3 size: 14 residues. Trimming removed 2 bases from V and 5 bases from J; junction bases left unmatched: 2. The CDR3 DNA reads as TGTGCCAGCAGCTTAACCAGGGGGAATGAAAAACTGTTTTTT. It encodes CASSLTRGNEKLFF. The whole variable domain, filled in from reference TRBV7-9 and TRBJ1-4, reads DTGVSQNPRHKITKRGQNVTFRCDPISEHNRLYWYRQTLGQGPEFLTYFQNEAQLEKSRLLSDRFSAERPKGSFSTLEIQRTEQGDSAMYLCASSLTRGNEKLFFGSGTQLSVL.

As for this clone: Different DNA sequences within this sample yield the same CDR3. The chain couples TRBV18 to TRBJ1-2, with TRBD1 matching 7 bases. CDR1 and CDR2 from the germline V gene are KGHSH and LQKENI. This CDR3 has 12 residues. V gave up 5 bases and J gave up 6 bases; unmatched junction bases: 3. CDR3 bases: TGTGCCAGCTCAAGAGACAGGGATGGCTACACCTTC. This sequence encodes CASSRDRDGYTF.

This sequence joins TRBV7-2 and TRBJ2-1; TRBD2 aligns across 9 bases. The CDR3 is made up of 16 amino acids. V shed 5 bases, J shed 4 bases, and the junction held 9 bases outside the gene matches. The germline gives CDR1 SGHTA, CDR2 FQGNSA. Here the CDR3 reads CASSPHSSGEYNEQFF. CDR3 bases: TGTGCCAGCAGCCCTCACTCTAGCGGGGAGTACAATGAGCAGTTCTTC.

The CDR3 coding sequence is TGTGCCAGCAGCTCCCTAAGAGGGGGTAATGAGCAGTTCTTC. Protein: CASSSLRGGNEQFF. This chain links TRBV11-3 with TRBJ2-1, with D perhaps matching TRBD1 (6 bases). CDR1 and CDR2 (germline): SGHNT, YENEEA. The CDR3 covers 14 residues. Trimming removed 4 bases at V and 7 bases at J, with 14 bases between.

The J gene is TRBJ1-1, the V gene TRBV10-3, with D possibly TRBD1 on 5 matching bases. The germline gives CDR1 ENHRY, CDR2 SYGVKD. The CDR3 has 13 residues. V gave up 3 bases and J gave up 1 base, with 6 bases separating them. The CDR3 is CAISDGQNTEAFF. The CDR3 bases are TGTGCCATCAGTGATGGACAGAACACTGAAGCTTTCTTT.

The gene calls are TRBV27 and TRBJ2-2; D is ambiguous. This CDR3 is 15 amino acids long. The V gene lost 3 bases and the J gene lost 6 bases, with 14 bases spanning the gap. Germline CDR1 MNHEY, CDR2 SMNVEV (reference sequence). CDR3 sequence (DNA): TGTGCCAGCAGTTTGCAGTATAGCCCCGCCGGGGAGCTGTTTTTT. Amino acid sequence: CASSLQYSPAGELFF.

The V call is TRBV29-1, the J call TRBJ2-7, with TRBD2 as a possible D gene (6 bases). Germline lookup yields CDR1 SQVTM and CDR2 ANQGSEA. This CDR3 contains 11 residues. Trimming cost V 7 bases and J 4 bases, with 11 bases left between them. DNA of the CDR3: TGCAGCGCAACTGGGGGGTACGAGCAGTACTTC. Translation gives CSATGGYEQYF.